The entry that follows covers one TCR beta chain sequence. Its antigen is undetermined. The CDR3 consists of 15 residues. With V trimmed by 4 bases and J by 7 bases, 11 bases remained unmatched. The V gene's germline CDR1 is MNHNY and CDR2 SVGAGI (reference sequence). The assay was immunoSEQ multiplex PCR, and TCRdb's table has in-frame clones only and misses some. The repertoire holds tens of thousands of clones, with around 94% as singletons. The sample is drawn from a study of human versus mouse CDR3 diversity and MHC coevolution. Whole-study results and caveats: Compared with mice, human CDR3s carried more deletions and insertions on average. Among all groups, most of the three human donors showed least clonal inequality.

Material for sequencing was naive CD4+ T cells from blood. Subset reported: CD45RO-negative CD62L-positive naive CD4 T cells. The receptor's source is a person between 60 and 69 years old in good health. This chain uses TRBV6-6 with TRBJ2-5; 8 bases match TRBD2. The CDR3 sequence is CASSSPSGSSATQYF. CDR3 bases: TGTGCCAGCAGTTCACCAAGCGGGAGTTCGGCGACCCAGTACTTC.